The entry below describes one TCR beta chain. Sequencing used immunoSEQ multiplex PCR; TCRdb keeps in-frame clones, though not all of them. The repertoire holds just over 55,000 clones, under 95% seen once, with roughly 3.5% in the top ten. The sample originates from a study of T cell changes during pregnancy in multiple sclerosis. Germline assignment: CDR1 SQVTM and CDR2 ANQGSEA. V was pared by 3 bases and J by 7 bases, with 12 bases of the junction left unmatched. This CDR3 is built from 15 residues. Here the sequenced sample was peripheral blood, taken after pregnancy. V and J are TRBV29-1 and TRBJ2-7, with 10 nucleotides matching TRBD1. This clonotype was sampled from a female donor in good health, enrolled as a control in a pregnancy study. CDR3 region: CSVDLGGTGDGEQYF. The CDR3 DNA reads as TGCAGCGTTGATTTGGGAGGGACAGGGGATGGAGAGCAGTACTTC.